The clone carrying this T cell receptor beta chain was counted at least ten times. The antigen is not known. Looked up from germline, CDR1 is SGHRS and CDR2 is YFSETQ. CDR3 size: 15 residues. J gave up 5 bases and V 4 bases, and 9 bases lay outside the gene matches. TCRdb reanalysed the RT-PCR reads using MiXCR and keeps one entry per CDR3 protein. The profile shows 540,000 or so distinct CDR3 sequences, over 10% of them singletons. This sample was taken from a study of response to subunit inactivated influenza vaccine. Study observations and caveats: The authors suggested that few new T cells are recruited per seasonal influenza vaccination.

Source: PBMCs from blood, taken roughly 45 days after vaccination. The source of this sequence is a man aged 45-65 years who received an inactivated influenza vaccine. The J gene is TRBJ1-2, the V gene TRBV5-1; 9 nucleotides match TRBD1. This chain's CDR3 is CASSATGTGSYGYTF. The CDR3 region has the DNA TGCGCCAGCAGCGCGACCGGGACAGGGAGTTATGGCTACACCTTC.